This TCR beta chain was documented in a study of OX40 agonist ivuxolimab in advanced cancers. With regard to the full study: The costimulatory receptor OX40 (CD134) was targeted by ivuxolimab, a fully human IgG2 agonistic monoclonal antibody. Intravenous ivuxolimab was administered to patients every 2 weeks at six dose levels: 0.01, 0.1, 0.3, 1.5, 3 and 10 mg/kg. Among the roughly 52 dose-escalation patients, around 19 had hepatocellular carcinoma, approximately 15 melanoma, 9 renal cell carcinoma and 9 head and neck cancer. A male proportion of 82.7% and a mean age of about 60 years, ranging from roughly 20 to 80, were recorded for the dose-escalation cohort. Prior anti-PD-1, anti-PD-L1 or anti-CTLA-4 therapy was permitted, and 40% of dose-escalation patients had received checkpoint inhibitors. Three dose-escalation patients achieved partial responses, one with hepatocellular carcinoma and two with cutaneous melanoma. Peripheral TCRbeta sequencing was intended to test whether TCR sequence diversity was altered and clonal T-cell expansion was caused by ivuxolimab. The paper covers the monotherapy dose-escalation part of the phase I ivuxolimab trial, which included N of about 56 patients. What the authors observed across the whole study: On average, CD8+ T cells showed more expanded clones than CD4+ T cells after ivuxolimab. Low levels of normalized T-cell clonal expansion were also seen in some patients who did not respond. The antigen specificity of the clonally expanded peripheral T cells was not determined. At doses from 0.1 to 3.0 mg/kg, clonal expansion was seen in both CD4+ and CD8+ blood T cells between baseline and week 6. In the 0.1-3.0 mg/kg groups, partial responders had among the lowest normalized peripheral clonal expansion, particularly in CD8+ T cells.

With regard to this clone: The specificity of this receptor is unknown. Per-base qualities were not stored, and no clone one base away is much larger.

Measured from the cysteine to the phenylalanine, the CDR3 is 18 residues long. Of all the DNA, just the CDR3 is kept, 54 bases in frame from base 1. The germline V gene supplies CDR1 ENHRY and CDR2 SYGVKD. V lost 0 bases and J lost 6 bases, and the count of bases not matched to a germline gene is 13. To sequence the TCRbeta CDR3 region, genomic DNA was isolated from the sorted cells. TCRbeta CDR3 regions were sequenced using the immunoSEQ Assay. The immuneACCESS repertoire file appears here via TCRdb, limited to in-frame rearrangements. These files lack a portion of the clones; in checked studies, under half of the deficit traces to unresolved V genes, and the cause of the others is not known. For this sample there are about 75,000 clones; over 85% appear just once. The ten largest clonotypes hold about 0.35% of the sample. The trial excluded patients who had a history of autoimmune disease or were on systemic immunosuppression. Peripheral blood for TCR sequencing was collected from all dose cohorts at baseline, on cycle 4 day 1, and on cycle 7 day 1. The samples were drawn from a first-in-human, open-label, multicenter phase I dose-escalation trial of ivuxolimab. Adults with locally advanced or metastatic melanoma, renal cell, hepatocellular, or head and neck squamous cell carcinoma were enrolled in the trial. Before TCR sequencing, CD4+ T cells and CD8+ T cells from peripheral blood were sorted into separate populations.

This clonotype was obtained from an adult with an advanced solid tumor such as melanoma, head and neck, liver or kidney cancer. The sequences come from CD4+ or CD8+ T cells sorted from blood, collected in a trial of the OX40 agonist ivuxolimab. The chain is assembled from TRBV10-3 and TRBJ2-1; 8 bases in between match TRBD2. The nucleotides read TGTGCCATCAGTGAGTCTCCCACAACCGGGACTAGAATCAATGAGCAGTTCTTC. It encodes CAISESPTTGTRINEQFF.